The 14 T cell receptor beta chains listed next were all sequenced from one sample in a study of OX40 agonist ivuxolimab in advanced cancers. The data were produced by immunoSEQ multiplex PCR, yet TCRdb's version contains in-frame clones alone and is incomplete. Counted here are 60,000 or so clones, roughly 84% occurring once; the ten biggest clones make up approximately 30%. The sample in question was CD4+ or CD8+ T cells sorted from blood, obtained in a trial of the OX40 agonist ivuxolimab. These TCRs come from an adult with an advanced solid tumor such as melanoma, head and neck, liver or kidney cancer.

The sample holds a few counts of this clone. The CDR3 here is CASSEGRDSLSGYTF. As DNA, the CDR3 is TGTGCCAGCAGTGAGGGAAGGGACAGTCTGAGCGGCTACACCTTC. The rearrangement joins TRBV2 to TRBJ1-2, with 7 bases aligning to TRBD1. V shed 3 bases and J 8 bases; nucleotides not matched to a gene: 12. This CDR3 region has 15 residues. Per the germline V gene, CDR1 is SNHLY and CDR2 is FYNNEI.

The rearrangement links TRBV18 to TRBJ2-5; D is undetermined. This CDR3 is built from 13 residues. Trimming removed 2 bases from V and 5 bases from J, with 9 bases in between. CDR1 and CDR2 (germline): KGHSH, LQKENI. The DNA of the CDR3 is TGTGCCAGCTCACCATCCGGACGGGAGACCCAGTACTTC. Amino acid sequence: CASSPSGRETQYF.

The chain recombines TRBV5-4 with TRBJ1-4; D ambiguous. The V gene's germline CDR1 is SGHNT and CDR2 YYREEE (reference sequence). This CDR3 contains 13 residues. The V end lost 0 bases, the J end lost 8 bases, and 8 bases lay between the germline ends. DNA for the CDR3: TGTGCCAGCAGCTTGGGTCTTGGAGAAAAACTGTTTTTT. It codes for CASSLGLGEKLFF.

With respect to this clone: Additional DNA sequences in this sample encode the identical CDR3. J is TRBJ2-1 and V is TRBV11-2; perhaps TRBD2 as D (5 bases). The CDR3 consists of 14 residues. Trimming shortened V by 6 bases and J by 4 bases, and 13 bases separated the two germline ends. The germline V gene has CDR1 SGHAT and CDR2 FQNNGV. CDR3 DNA sequence: TGTGCCAGCAGTCTTAGTGGCGGGTACAATGAGCAGTTCTTC. It encodes CASSLSGGYNEQFF.

The chain is built from TRBV19 and TRBJ2-5; TRBD1 aligns across 8 bases. Trimming removed 5 bases from V and 5 bases from J; junction bases left unmatched: 4. The length of the CDR3 is 13 residues. Per the germline V gene, CDR1 is LNHDA and CDR2 is SQIVND (reference sequence). Written as DNA, the CDR3 is TGTGCCAGTAGTCCCGGACAGGGCGAGACCCAGTACTTC. Translated, it gives CASSPGQGETQYF.

The chain links TRBV2 to TRBJ2-2; D not resolved. CDR3 length: 11 amino acids. CDR1 SNHLY and CDR2 FYNNEI come from the germline V gene. Trimming took off 8 bases at V and 6 bases at J, with 7 bases between the two ends. The chain's CDR3 is CASARPGELFF. As DNA, the CDR3 is TGTGCCAGCGCCAGGCCCGGGGAGCTGTTTTTT.

The V and J genes are TRBV7-2 and TRBJ1-1, with D perhaps matching TRBD1 (5 bases). The V gene's germline CDR1 is SGHTA and CDR2 FQGNSA. V lost 7 bases, J lost 3 bases, and 12 bases lay in between. This CDR3 contains 13 residues. Here the CDR3 reads CASTRQPDTEAFF. The CDR3 DNA follows: TGTGCCAGCACCAGACAGCCTGACACTGAAGCTTTCTTT.

The chain couples TRBV5-4 to TRBJ2-5, with D possibly being TRBD1 (6 bases). From germline, CDR1 is SGHNT and CDR2 YYREEE (reference sequence). The CDR3 has 15 amino acids. V lost 4 bases, J lost 4 bases, and 17 bases lay in between. The CDR3 bases are TGTGCCAGCAGCCCAACAGGGAATAAAGGAGAGACCCAGTACTTC. Protein: CASSPTGNKGETQYF.

The chain recombines TRBV30 with TRBJ2-4; 7 bases line up with TRBD2. CDR1 is GTSNPN, CDR2 SVGIG, per germline (reference sequence). V trimming: 6 bases; J trimming: 1 base; junction bases outside the gene matches: 9. The CDR3 length is 15 residues. The CDR3, as DNA: TGTGCCTGTGAGGAAGCGGGGAATGCCAAAAACATTCAGTACTTC. Encoded protein: CACEEAGNAKNIQYF.

The chain links TRBV5-1 to TRBJ2-7, with 8 nucleotides matching TRBD2. In germline, CDR1 is SGHRS, CDR2 YFSETQ. The CDR3 runs to 17 residues. V gave up 0 bases and J gave up 0 bases; unmatched junction bases: 8. CDR3 protein: CASSLGLAGGDSYEQYF. CDR3 sequence (DNA): TGCGCCAGCAGCTTGGGGCTAGCGGGTGGAGACTCCTACGAGCAGTACTTC.

The chain carries TRBV7-8 and TRBJ1-3; maybe TRBD1 (5 bases). V was trimmed by 5 bases and J by 3 bases, leaving 8 bases between them. CDR1 and CDR2 from the germline V gene are SGHVS and FQNEAQ. CDR3 length: 13 residues. The CDR3 DNA sequence: TGTGCCAGCAGCGTCGGGGGTGGAAACACCATATATTTT. Encoded protein: CASSVGGGNTIYF.

The gene calls are TRBV6-6 and TRBJ2-7, with 9 bases lining up with TRBD1. The germline V gene encodes CDR1 MNHNY and CDR2 SVGAGI (reference sequence). V lost 8 bases, J lost 1 base, and 9 bases stayed unmatched. This CDR3 has 15 residues. The CDR3, as DNA: TGTGCCAGCCAAAATAGACAGGGGGAATCCTACGAGCAGTACTTC. It translates to CASQNRQGESYEQYF.

The gene calls are TRBV9 and TRBJ2-7, with D unresolved. Germline-derived CDR1 and CDR2 are SGDLS and YYNGEE. CDR3 length: 14 residues. V lost 5 bases and J 6 bases, leaving 18 bases between the germline ends. CDR3 nucleotides: TGTGCCAGCAGGGACCCGGGCGCAAACCTCGAGCAGTACTTC. Protein sequence: CASRDPGANLEQYF.

The chain employs TRBV5-1 and TRBJ2-7, with 7 bases that match TRBD2. The J segment lost 3 bases and the V segment lost 0 bases, leaving 6 bases of the junction unmatched. Germline CDR1 and CDR2: SGHRS and YFSETQ. The CDR3 totals 15 residues. CDR3 nucleotides: TGCGCCAGCAGCTTGGCTACCGGGGGGATCTACGAGCAGTACTTC. This gives the protein CASSLATGGIYEQYF.